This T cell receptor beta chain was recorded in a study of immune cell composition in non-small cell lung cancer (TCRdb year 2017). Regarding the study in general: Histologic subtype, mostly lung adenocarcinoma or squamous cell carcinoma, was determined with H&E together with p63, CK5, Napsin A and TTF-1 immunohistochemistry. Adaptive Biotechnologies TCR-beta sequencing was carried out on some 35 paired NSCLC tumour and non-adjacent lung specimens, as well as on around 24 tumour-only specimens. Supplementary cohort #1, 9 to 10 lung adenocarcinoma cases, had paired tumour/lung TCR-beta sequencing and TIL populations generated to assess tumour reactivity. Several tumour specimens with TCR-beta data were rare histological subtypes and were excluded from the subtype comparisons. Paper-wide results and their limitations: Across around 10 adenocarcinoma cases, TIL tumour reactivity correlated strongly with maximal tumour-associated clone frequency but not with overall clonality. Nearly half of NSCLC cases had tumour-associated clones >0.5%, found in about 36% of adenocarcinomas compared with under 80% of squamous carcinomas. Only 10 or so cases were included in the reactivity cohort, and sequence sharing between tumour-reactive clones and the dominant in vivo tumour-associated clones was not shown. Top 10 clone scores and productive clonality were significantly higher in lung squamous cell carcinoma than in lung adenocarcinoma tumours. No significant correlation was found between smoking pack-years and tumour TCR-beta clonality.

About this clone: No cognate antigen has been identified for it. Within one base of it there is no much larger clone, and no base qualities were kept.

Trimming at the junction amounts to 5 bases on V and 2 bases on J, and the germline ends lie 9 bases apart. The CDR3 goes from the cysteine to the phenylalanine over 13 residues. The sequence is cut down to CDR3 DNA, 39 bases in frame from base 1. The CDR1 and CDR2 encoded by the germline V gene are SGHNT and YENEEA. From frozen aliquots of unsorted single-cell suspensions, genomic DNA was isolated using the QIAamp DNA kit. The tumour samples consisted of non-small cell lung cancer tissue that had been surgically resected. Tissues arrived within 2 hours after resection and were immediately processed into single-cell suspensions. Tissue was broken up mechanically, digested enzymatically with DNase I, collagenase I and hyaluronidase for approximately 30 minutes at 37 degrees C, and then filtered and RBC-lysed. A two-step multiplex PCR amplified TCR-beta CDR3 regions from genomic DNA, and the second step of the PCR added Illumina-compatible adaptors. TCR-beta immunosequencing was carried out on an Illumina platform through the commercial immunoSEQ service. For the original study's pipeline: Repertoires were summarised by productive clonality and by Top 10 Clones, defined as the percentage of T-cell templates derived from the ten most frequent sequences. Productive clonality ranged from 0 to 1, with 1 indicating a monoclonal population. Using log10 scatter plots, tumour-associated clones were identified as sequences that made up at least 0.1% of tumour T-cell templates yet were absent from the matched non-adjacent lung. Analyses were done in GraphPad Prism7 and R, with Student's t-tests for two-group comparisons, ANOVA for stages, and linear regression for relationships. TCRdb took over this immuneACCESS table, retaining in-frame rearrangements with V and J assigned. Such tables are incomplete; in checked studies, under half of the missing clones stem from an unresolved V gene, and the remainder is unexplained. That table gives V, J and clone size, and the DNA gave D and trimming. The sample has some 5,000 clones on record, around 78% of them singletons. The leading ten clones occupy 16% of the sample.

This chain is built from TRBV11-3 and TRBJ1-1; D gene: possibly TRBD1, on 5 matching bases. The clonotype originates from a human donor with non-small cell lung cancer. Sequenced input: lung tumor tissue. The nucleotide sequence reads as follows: TGTGCCAGCAGCGGACACACAAACACTGAAGCTTTCTTT. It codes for CASSGHTNTEAFF.